The rows below give T cell receptor beta chains drawn from one sample of a study of blood T cell repertoires in COVID-19. Generated by immunoSEQ multiplex PCR, the TCRdb table keeps only in-frame clones and is missing some. Of 300,000 to 450,000 clones in the sample, less than 90% are singletons; the top ten hold more than 0.8%. Specimen: PBMCs or T cells enriched from blood (not recorded which). The receptors come from a woman in her twenties or thirties who had recovered from COVID-19. CDR3s include the opening cysteine and the closing phenylalanine or tryptophan. A D gene is named only where the DNA matches it firmly. The listing skips clone size in some rows; elsewhere it reads once, few, many or a size class.

abundance: -
j_gene: TRBJ1-3
v_gene: TRBV9
d_gene: TRBD1
CDR3aa: CASSVAGQAGNTIYF
CDR3nt: TGTGCCAGCAGCGTAGCCGGACAGGCTGGAAACACCATATATTTT

abundance: -
j_gene: TRBJ2-7
v_gene: TRBV27
d_gene: TRBD2
CDR3aa: CASSLSSLRLAGALSYEQYF
CDR3nt: TGTGCCAGCAGTTTATCGTCTCTGCGACTAGCGGGGGCCCTCTCCTACGAGCAGTACTTC

abundance: -
j_gene: TRBJ1-2
v_gene: TRBV28
d_gene: -
CDR3aa: CASGARTAHGYTF
CDR3nt: TGTGCCAGCGGGGCTAGGACAGCTCATGGCTACACCTTC

abundance: -
j_gene: TRBJ1-2
v_gene: TRBV6-5
d_gene: -
CDR3aa: CASSGVWAANYGYTF
CDR3nt: TGTGCCAGCAGCGGTGTGTGGGCAGCTAACTATGGCTACACCTTC

abundance: few
j_gene: TRBJ2-4
v_gene: TRBV9
d_gene: TRBD2
CDR3aa: CASSELAGGPLEGNIQYF
CDR3nt: TGTGCCAGCAGCGAACTAGCGGGGGGCCCCTTAGAGGGGAACATTCAGTACTTC

abundance: once
j_gene: TRBJ2-7
v_gene: TRBV11-3
d_gene: TRBD2
CDR3aa: CASARGVSYEQYF
CDR3nt: TGTGCCAGCGCCCGGGGGGTCTCCTACGAGCAGTACTTC

abundance: -
j_gene: TRBJ2-1
v_gene: TRBV2
d_gene: TRBD2
CDR3aa: CASSVLAGGLDEQFF
CDR3nt: TGTGCCAGCAGTGTCCTAGCGGGGGGGCTTGATGAGCAGTTCTTC

abundance: -
j_gene: TRBJ2-7
v_gene: TRBV11-2
d_gene: TRBD1
CDR3aa: CASSATGTGSYEQYF
CDR3nt: TGTGCCAGCAGCGCGACCGGGACAGGGTCCTACGAGCAGTACTTC

abundance: -
j_gene: TRBJ1-5
v_gene: TRBV28
d_gene: -
CDR3aa: CASSRDGNQPQHF
CDR3nt: TGTGCCAGCAGCCGAGACGGGAATCAGCCCCAGCATTTT

abundance: -
j_gene: TRBJ2-5
v_gene: TRBV28
d_gene: TRBD2
CDR3aa: CASSSGTSGGVQETQYF
CDR3nt: TGTGCCAGCAGTTCCGGGACTAGCGGGGGGGTACAAGAGACCCAGTACTTC

abundance: -
j_gene: TRBJ1-1
v_gene: TRBV25-1
d_gene: -
CDR3aa: CASRGGLNTEAFF
CDR3nt: TGTGCCAGCAGGGGGGGGTTGAACACTGAAGCTTTCTTT

abundance: -
j_gene: TRBJ2-2
v_gene: TRBV6-5
d_gene: -
CDR3aa: CASSQSNTGELFF
CDR3nt: TGTGCCAGCAGTCAGTCCAACACCGGGGAGCTGTTTTTT

abundance: -
j_gene: TRBJ2-5
v_gene: TRBV19
d_gene: TRBD2
CDR3aa: CASSIGGLAGQYQETQYF
CDR3nt: TGTGCCAGTAGTATAGGGGGACTAGCGGGGCAGTACCAAGAGACCCAGTACTTC

abundance: once
j_gene: TRBJ1-2
v_gene: TRBV10-3
d_gene: TRBD1
CDR3aa: CATRDSNYGYTF
CDR3nt: TGTGCCACCCGGGACAGTAACTATGGCTACACCTTC

abundance: -
j_gene: TRBJ2-6
v_gene: TRBV29-1
d_gene: TRBD1
CDR3aa: CSARTGTGANVLTF
CDR3nt: TGCAGCGCTAGGACAGGGACTGGGGCCAACGTCCTGACTTTC

abundance: -
j_gene: TRBJ1-3
v_gene: TRBV5-5
d_gene: TRBD1
CDR3aa: CASSSNTGGSALTIYF
CDR3nt: TGTGCCAGCAGCTCGAATACAGGGGGCAGCGCCCTCACCATATATTTT

abundance: -
j_gene: TRBJ1-2
v_gene: TRBV28
d_gene: -
CDR3aa: CASTRSNYGYTF
CDR3nt: TGTGCCAGCACGCGATCTAACTATGGCTACACCTTC

abundance: -
j_gene: TRBJ2-3
v_gene: TRBV24-1
d_gene: -
CDR3aa: CATSDFSPDTQYF
CDR3nt: TGTGCCACCAGTGATTTTAGTCCGGATACGCAGTATTTT

abundance: -
j_gene: TRBJ1-4
v_gene: TRBV15
d_gene: TRBD1
CDR3aa: CATSGRGQGEANEKLFF
CDR3nt: TGTGCCACCAGCGGCAGAGGACAGGGTGAGGCTAATGAAAAACTGTTTTTT

abundance: -
j_gene: TRBJ1-5
v_gene: TRBV24-1
d_gene: TRBD1
CDR3aa: CATSDQKTGANQPQHF
CDR3nt: TGTGCCACCAGTGACCAGAAAACAGGGGCCAATCAGCCCCAGCATTTT

abundance: -
j_gene: TRBJ1-1
v_gene: TRBV2
d_gene: -
CDR3aa: CASRHRDRTEAFF
CDR3nt: TGTGCCAGCAGACACAGGGATCGCACTGAAGCTTTCTTT

abundance: -
j_gene: TRBJ2-7
v_gene: TRBV19
d_gene: TRBD1
CDR3aa: CASSRPGTEGYEQYF
CDR3nt: TGTGCCAGTAGCCGACCCGGGACAGAGGGCTACGAGCAGTACTTC

abundance: -
j_gene: TRBJ1-3
v_gene: TRBV7-2
d_gene: -
CDR3aa: CASSLPISSGNTIYF
CDR3nt: TGTGCCAGCAGCCTACCCATCTCCTCTGGAAACACCATATATTTT

abundance: -
j_gene: TRBJ1-2
v_gene: TRBV2
d_gene: -
CDR3aa: CASSEQGSGYTF
CDR3nt: TGTGCCAGCAGTGAACAGGGGAGTGGCTACACCTTC

abundance: -
j_gene: TRBJ2-3
v_gene: TRBV5-1
d_gene: -
CDR3aa: CASSLLDSRSTDTQYF
CDR3nt: TGCGCCAGCAGCTTGTTGGACAGTAGGAGCACAGATACGCAGTATTTT

abundance: -
j_gene: TRBJ2-7
v_gene: TRBV19
d_gene: -
CDR3aa: CASSSQGGSYEQYF
CDR3nt: TGTGCCAGTAGTTCCCAGGGGGGTTCCTACGAGCAGTACTTC

abundance: once
j_gene: TRBJ2-6
v_gene: TRBV5-1
d_gene: TRBD1
CDR3aa: CASSLGTGGSLSGANVLTF
CDR3nt: TGCGCCAGCAGCTTGGGGACAGGGGGCTCTCTCTCTGGGGCCAACGTCCTGACTTTC

abundance: -
j_gene: TRBJ1-2
v_gene: TRBV10-3
d_gene: TRBD1
CDR3aa: CAISESDRGYGYTF
CDR3nt: TGTGCCATCAGTGAGTCGGACAGGGGGTATGGCTACACCTTC

abundance: -
j_gene: TRBJ2-1
v_gene: TRBV5-6
d_gene: TRBD2
CDR3aa: CASSLTTGGQGGEQFF
CDR3nt: TGTGCCAGCAGCTTAACAACGGGGGGGCAAGGAGGAGAGCAGTTCTTC

abundance: -
j_gene: TRBJ2-7
v_gene: TRBV28
d_gene: -
CDR3aa: CASSSMPRLEGEQYF
CDR3nt: TGTGCCAGCAGTTCCATGCCCCGTTTAGAGGGCGAGCAGTACTTC

abundance: once
j_gene: TRBJ2-1
v_gene: TRBV5-1
d_gene: -
CDR3aa: CASSLKAGGYYNEQFF
CDR3nt: TGCGCCAGCAGCTTGAAGGCAGGCGGGTACTACAATGAGCAGTTCTTC

abundance: -
j_gene: TRBJ2-2
v_gene: TRBV7-9
d_gene: TRBD1
CDR3aa: CASSLDRGFTGELFF
CDR3nt: TGTGCCAGCAGCTTGGACAGGGGTTTCACCGGGGAGCTGTTTTTT

abundance: -
j_gene: TRBJ1-2
v_gene: TRBV12-3/TRBV12-4
d_gene: TRBD1
CDR3aa: CASSSGQDYGYTF
CDR3nt: TGTGCCAGCAGTTCCGGACAGGACTATGGCTACACCTTC

abundance: -
j_gene: TRBJ1-2
v_gene: TRBV7-9
d_gene: TRBD1
CDR3aa: CASSLDRADSGYTF
CDR3nt: TGTGCCAGCAGCCTGGACAGGGCGGATAGTGGCTACACCTTC

abundance: -
j_gene: TRBJ1-5
v_gene: TRBV19
d_gene: -
CDR3aa: CASSVTGSGNQPQHF
CDR3nt: TGTGCCAGTAGTGTGACGGGGTCGGGCAATCAGCCCCAGCATTTT

abundance: once
j_gene: TRBJ2-5
v_gene: TRBV28
d_gene: -
CDR3aa: CASSPPTGLQETQYF
CDR3nt: TGTGCCAGCAGTCCCCCCACAGGGTTACAAGAGACCCAGTACTTC

abundance: -
j_gene: TRBJ1-2
v_gene: TRBV15
d_gene: -
CDR3aa: CATSWHDPTIQRDGYTF
CDR3nt: TGTGCCACCAGCTGGCACGATCCTACTATTCAGAGGGATGGCTACACCTTC

abundance: -
j_gene: TRBJ2-7
v_gene: TRBV5-5
d_gene: TRBD1
CDR3aa: CASSFEGQGIYEQYF
CDR3nt: TGTGCCAGCAGCTTTGAGGGACAGGGGATCTACGAGCAGTACTTC

abundance: -
j_gene: TRBJ2-5
v_gene: TRBV27
d_gene: -
CDR3aa: CASSLNGETQYF
CDR3nt: TGTGCCAGCAGTTTAAATGGCGAGACCCAGTACTTC

abundance: -
j_gene: TRBJ2-5
v_gene: TRBV11-3
d_gene: -
CDR3aa: CASSRTGSSQETQYF
CDR3nt: TGTGCCAGCAGCCGTACAGGGAGTTCCCAAGAGACCCAGTACTTC

abundance: -
j_gene: TRBJ2-1
v_gene: TRBV7-8
d_gene: TRBD2
CDR3aa: CASSRTSGRLGEQFF
CDR3nt: TGTGCCAGCAGCCGGACTAGCGGGAGACTGGGGGAGCAGTTCTTC

abundance: -
j_gene: TRBJ2-1
v_gene: TRBV10-2
d_gene: TRBD1
CDR3aa: CASSELWDSGPSYNEQFF
CDR3nt: TGCGCCAGCAGTGAGCTTTGGGACAGCGGTCCCTCCTACAATGAGCAGTTCTTC

abundance: -
j_gene: TRBJ1-2
v_gene: TRBV3-1/TRBV3-2
d_gene: -
CDR3aa: CASSERDTGENGYTF
CDR3nt: TGTGCCAGCAGCGAAAGGGACACCGGGGAGAATGGCTACACCTTC

abundance: -
j_gene: TRBJ1-6
v_gene: TRBV27
d_gene: TRBD1
CDR3aa: CARYTGGPLHF
CDR3nt: TGTGCCAGGTACACAGGGGGACCCCTCCACTTT

abundance: -
j_gene: TRBJ1-3
v_gene: TRBV4-3
d_gene: -
CDR3aa: CASSQDPTGPSSGNTIYF
CDR3nt: TGCGCCAGCAGCCAAGATCCCACAGGGCCAAGCTCTGGAAACACCATATATTTT

abundance: -
j_gene: TRBJ1-1
v_gene: TRBV19
d_gene: TRBD1
CDR3aa: CASRRQGGAEAFF
CDR3nt: TGTGCCAGTAGACGACAGGGTGGCGCTGAAGCTTTCTTT

abundance: -
j_gene: TRBJ2-1
v_gene: TRBV19
d_gene: TRBD1
CDR3aa: CASSTGQLSSYNEQFF
CDR3nt: TGTGCCAGTAGCACGGGACAGCTAAGCTCCTACAATGAGCAGTTCTTC

abundance: few
j_gene: TRBJ2-2
v_gene: TRBV3-1/TRBV3-2
d_gene: -
CDR3aa: CASSRVVAAKNTGELFF
CDR3nt: TGTGCCAGCAGCCGGGTGGTAGCGGCAAAAAACACCGGGGAGCTGTTTTTT

abundance: -
j_gene: TRBJ2-3
v_gene: TRBV4-1
d_gene: TRBD1
CDR3aa: CASSQVDRGDTDTQYF
CDR3nt: TGCGCCAGCAGCCAAGTGGACAGGGGCGACACAGATACGCAGTATTTT

abundance: -
j_gene: TRBJ2-5
v_gene: TRBV2
d_gene: -
CDR3aa: CASSSGSGPQETQYF
CDR3nt: TGTGCCAGCAGCTCCGGGAGCGGACCTCAAGAGACCCAGTACTTC

abundance: -
j_gene: TRBJ2-3
v_gene: TRBV11-2
d_gene: -
CDR3aa: CASSLVLGSSSTDTQYF
CDR3nt: TGTGCCAGCAGCTTAGTTCTTGGATCTAGTAGCACAGATACGCAGTATTTT

abundance: -
j_gene: TRBJ2-7
v_gene: TRBV27
d_gene: TRBD2
CDR3aa: CASSLRTSGGYEQYF
CDR3nt: TGTGCCAGCAGTTTACGGACTAGCGGGGGATACGAGCAGTACTTC

abundance: -
j_gene: TRBJ1-3
v_gene: TRBV2
d_gene: TRBD1
CDR3aa: CASSIAGGIYLENSGNTIYF
CDR3nt: TGTGCCAGCAGTATCGCAGGGGGTATTTACCTCGAGAACTCTGGAAACACCATATATTTT

abundance: -
j_gene: TRBJ1-4
v_gene: TRBV2
d_gene: -
CDR3aa: CASSGTREGKLFF
CDR3nt: TGTGCCAGCAGCGGGACACGCGAGGGGAAACTGTTTTTT

abundance: -
j_gene: TRBJ1-1
v_gene: TRBV4-1
d_gene: -
CDR3aa: CASSPPGRVATEAFF
CDR3nt: TGCGCCAGCAGCCCACCTGGGAGGGTGGCCACTGAAGCTTTCTTT